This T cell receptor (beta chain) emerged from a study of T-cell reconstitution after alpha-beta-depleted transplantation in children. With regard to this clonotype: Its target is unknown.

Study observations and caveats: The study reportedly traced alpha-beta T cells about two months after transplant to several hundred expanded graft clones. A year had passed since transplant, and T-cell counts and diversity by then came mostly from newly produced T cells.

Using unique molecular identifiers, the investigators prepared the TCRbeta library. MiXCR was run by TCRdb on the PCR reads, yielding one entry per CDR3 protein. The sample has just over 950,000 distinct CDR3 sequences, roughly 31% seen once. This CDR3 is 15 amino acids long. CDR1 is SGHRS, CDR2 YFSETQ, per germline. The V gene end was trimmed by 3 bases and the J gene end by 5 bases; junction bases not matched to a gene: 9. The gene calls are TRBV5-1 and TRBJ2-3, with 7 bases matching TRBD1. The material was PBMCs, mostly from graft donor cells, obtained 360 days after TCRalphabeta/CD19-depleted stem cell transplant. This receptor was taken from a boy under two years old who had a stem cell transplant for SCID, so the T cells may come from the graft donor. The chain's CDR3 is CASSSVVTGKDTQYF. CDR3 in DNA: TGCGCCAGCAGCTCGGTGGTGACAGGGAAAGATACGCAGTATTTT. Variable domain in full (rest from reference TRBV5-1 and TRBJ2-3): KAGVTQTPRYLIKTRGQQVTLSCSPISGHRSVSWYQQTPGQGLQFLFEYFSETQRNKGNFPGRFSGRQFSNSRSEMNVSTLELGDSALYLCASSSVVTGKDTQYFGPGTRLTVL.